The 17 T cell receptor beta chains below all came from one sample that was sequenced in a study of tumor and adjacent non-tumor tissue in lung cancer. A modified ARM-PCR protocol with three rounds of nested PCR amplified TCRbeta. TCRdb used MiXCR to reprocess the multiplex PCR reads, holding one entry per CDR3 protein. The sample records more than 90,000 distinct CDR3 sequences, 67% being singletons. No cell sorting was done before RNA was extracted from the tissue. Specimen: lung tumor tissue. All receptors derive from a man in his sixties with non-small cell lung cancer.

This clonotype turned up a few times. The chain carries TRBV28 and TRBJ1-5; D ambiguous. This CDR3 region has 13 residues. V was pared by 5 bases and J by 1 base, with 6 bases between. Germline assignment: CDR1 MDHEN and CDR2 SYDVKM. The CDR3 DNA follows: TGTGCCAGCAGTAAGAGGAGCAATCAGCCCCAGCATTTT. Translation gives CASSKRSNQPQHF.

Notes on this clonotype: One end of the junction is discordant with germline, which a read error may explain. J is TRBJ2-3 and V is TRBV6-2 or TRBV6-3, with D unresolved. Germline V gene data show CDR1 as MNHEY and CDR2 as SVGEGT. CDR3 size: 16 residues. CDR3 DNA sequence: TGTGCCGGCAGTACCGGGTGCCTCTCTAGGACAGATACGCAGTATTTT. This codes for CAGSTGCLSRTDTQYF.

This clonotype was observed once. CDR3 DNA: TGCAGCGTTAAGGTCGGAGGAGAGCAGTTCTTC. This gives the protein CSVKVGGEQFF. This chain uses TRBV29-1 with TRBJ2-1; perhaps TRBD2 as D (5 bases). CDR1 and CDR2 from the germline V gene are SQVTM and ANQGSEA. CDR3 length: 11 amino acids. Trimming pared 5 bases from V and 10 bases from J, leaving 12 bases between.

Relative to its sample, this clonotype is medium-sized (0.01 to 0.1%). The CDR3 spells CASLTTGGASYNSPLHF. Here the CDR3 DNA reads TGTGCCAGCTTGACAACAGGGGGAGCCTCCTATAATTCACCCCTCCACTTT. The chain combines TRBV6-6 with TRBJ1-6, with 8 bases lining up with TRBD1. V trimming: 8 bases; J trimming: 0 bases; junction bases outside the gene matches: 9. CDR3 length equals 17 residues. Per germline, CDR1 MNHNY and CDR2 SVGAGI (reference sequence).

Worth noting for this clonotype: This is likely a read error, given that the CDR3 carries no conserved phenylalanine or tryptophan at its end. This sequence joins TRBV29-1 and TRBJ2-3, with D possibly TRBD1 on 5 matching bases. Germline CDR1 reads SQVTM; CDR2 reads ANQGSEA. The length of the CDR3 is 12 residues. The CDR3 spells CSIEQAGDTQYL. The CDR3 region has the DNA TGCAGCATTGAACAGGCAGGAGATACGCAGTATTTG.

Regarding this clonotype: With a much larger clone just one base away, this may be a read error. The rearrangement joins TRBV12-3 or TRBV12-4 to TRBJ1-6, with D tentatively TRBD1 (5 bases). This CDR3 has 14 residues. The DNA of the CDR3 is TGTGCCAACAGTCTCGGGACCGCTAGTTCACCCCTCCACTTT. This codes for CANSLGTASSPLHF.

Points on this clonotype: This may be a read error, as it is one base from a much larger clone. A read error is likely, as this CDR3 ends without the conserved phenylalanine or tryptophan. This chain uses TRBV6-6 with TRBJ1-1; tentatively, D is TRBD1 (5 bases). The CDR3 is made up of 15 amino acids. V was cut by 5 bases and J by 4 bases, with 17 bases left in between. CDR1 MNHNY and CDR2 SVGAGI come from the germline V gene (reference sequence). CDR3 in DNA: TGTGCCAGCAGTACACCGGCAGGGAGGGTCACTGAAGCTTTCTCT. Protein: CASSTPAGRVTEAFS.

In regard to this clonotype: A much larger clone lies a single base off, so this may be a read error. J is TRBJ2-1 and V is TRBV4-1, with a weak D call TRBD2 (7 bases). CDR1 MGHRA and CDR2 YSYEKL come from the germline V gene. CDR3 length equals 15 residues. The CDR3 DNA follows: TGCGCCAGCAACCAAGGGAGGGGGGCATACAATGAGCAGTTCTTC. It specifies CASNQGRGAYNEQFF.

About this clonotype itself: The junction shows a germline mismatch at one end, possibly a read error. The chain recombines TRBV5-1 with TRBJ2-1; tentative D call: TRBD2 (6 bases). Per the germline V gene, CDR1 is SGHRS and CDR2 is YFSETQ. This CDR3 is built from 12 residues. The chain's CDR3 is CAGSLGGSEQFF. CDR3 sequence (DNA): TGCGCCGGCAGCTTGGGAGGCAGTGAGCAGTTCTTC.

This clonotype was recorded once. The chain recombines TRBV4-3 with TRBJ2-7; the match to TRBD1 covers 7 bases. Germline-derived CDR1 and CDR2 are LGHNA and YSLEER. V trimming: 0 bases; J trimming: 3 bases; junction bases outside the gene matches: 5. The CDR3 has 15 amino acids. CDR3 DNA: TGCGCCAGCAGCCAAGATTGGGCAGGGGGCTACGAGCAGTACTTC. Amino acids: CASSQDWAGGYEQYF.

On this clonotype: A much larger clone sits a single nucleotide away, making a read error possible. V gene TRBV20-1 combines with J gene TRBJ2-7; perhaps TRBD2 as D (6 bases). From germline, CDR1 is DFQATT and CDR2 SNEGSKA (reference sequence). The CDR3 totals 14 residues. The CDR3 coding sequence is TGCAGAGCTCCCTGGGGTAGCGGCCGCTACGAGCAGTACTTC. Its protein product is CRAPWGSGRYEQYF.

The rearrangement joins TRBV6-5 to TRBJ2-3; weak D call: TRBD2 (5 bases). CDR1 is MNHEY, CDR2 SVGAGI, per germline. Trimming pared 9 bases from V and 4 bases from J, leaving 17 bases between. CDR3 length: 14 amino acids. In nucleotides, the CDR3 is TGTGCCAGTAGTCTGCAACGGGGTTCAGATACGCAGTATTTT. Its protein is CASSLQRGSDTQYF.

Comments on this clonotype: At one end, the junction sequence differs from germline, possibly due to a read error. The genes are TRBV29-1 and TRBJ2-7; TRBD1 matches 7 bases. The CDR3 length is 13 residues. Per the germline V gene, CDR1 is SQVTM and CDR2 is ANQGSEA. The CDR3 coding sequence is TGCAGCGTTGCCCTAAGACAGGGTTCCGAGCAGTGCTTC. This encodes CSVALRQGSEQCF.

About this clonotype itself: This likely comes from a read error, as the CDR3 has no conserved phenylalanine or tryptophan at its end. V and J are TRBV6-6 and TRBJ1-5; D call uncertain. The germline V gene has CDR1 MNHNY and CDR2 SVGAGI (reference sequence). There are 13 residues in the CDR3. Trimming pared 0 bases from V and 10 bases from J, leaving 10 bases between. CDR3 in DNA: TGTGCCAGCAGTTACTCTACAGCCCAACCCCAGCATCTT. The encoded protein is CASSYSTAQPQHL.

As for this clonotype: This is likely a read error, given that the CDR3 carries no conserved phenylalanine or tryptophan at its end. The chain links TRBV7-9 to TRBJ2-7; TRBD1 matches at 7 bases. The CDR3 contains 18 residues. From germline, CDR1 is SEHNR and CDR2 FQNEAQ (reference sequence). CDR3 sequence: CANSQDGTDRLPFYEQYL. CDR3 nucleotides: TGTGCCAACAGCCAAGACGGCACGGACAGGCTACCATTTTACGAGCAGTACTTG.

With regard to this clonotype: The CDR3 ends on some other residue instead of the conserved phenylalanine or tryptophan, so this is likely a read error. It is unclear where the CDR3 begins or ends on the DNA, so no DNA is shown, and the CDR3 is as TCRdb lists it. The chain uses TRBV5-4 and TRBJ2-2; the DNA was not compared with TRBD2, the D call given in the table. The germline V gene encodes CDR1 SGHNT and CDR2 YYREEE (reference sequence). The CDR3 is 17 amino acids in total, end residues counted. The CDR3 protein is CASSAIRTSRTGGELSL.

V is TRBV25-1 and J is TRBJ2-1, with 7 bases identical to TRBD1. V shed 4 bases and J 11 bases; nucleotides not matched to a gene: 8. The CDR3 is 13 amino acids. Looked up from germline, CDR1 is MGHDK and CDR2 is SYGVNS. DNA for the CDR3: TGTGCCAGCAGTGCATTTACAGGGGAAAAGCAGTTCTTC. Translating it yields CASSAFTGEKQFF.